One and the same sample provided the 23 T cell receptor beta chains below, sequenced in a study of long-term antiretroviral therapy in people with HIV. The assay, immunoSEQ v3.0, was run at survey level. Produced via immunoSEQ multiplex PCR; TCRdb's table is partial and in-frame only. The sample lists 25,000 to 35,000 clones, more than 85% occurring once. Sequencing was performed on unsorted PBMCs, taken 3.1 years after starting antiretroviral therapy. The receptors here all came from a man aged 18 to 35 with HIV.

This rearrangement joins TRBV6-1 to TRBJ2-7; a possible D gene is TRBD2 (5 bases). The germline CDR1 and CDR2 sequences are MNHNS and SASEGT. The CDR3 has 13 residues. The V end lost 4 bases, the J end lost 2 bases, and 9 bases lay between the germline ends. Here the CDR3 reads CASSVPGTYEQYF. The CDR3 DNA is TGTGCCAGCAGTGTCCCCGGGACCTACGAGCAGTACTTC.

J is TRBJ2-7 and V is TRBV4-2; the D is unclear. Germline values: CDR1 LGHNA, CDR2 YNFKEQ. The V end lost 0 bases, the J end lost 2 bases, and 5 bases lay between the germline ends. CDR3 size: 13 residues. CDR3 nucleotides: TGTGCCAGCAGCCAAGAAGGTGCCTACGAGCAGTACTTC. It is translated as CASSQEGAYEQYF.

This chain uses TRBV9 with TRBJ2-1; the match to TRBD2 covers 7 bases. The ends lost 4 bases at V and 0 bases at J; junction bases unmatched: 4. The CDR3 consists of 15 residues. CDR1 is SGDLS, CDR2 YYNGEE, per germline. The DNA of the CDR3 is TGTGCCAGCAGCTCTGGGGGGGGCTCCTACAATGAGCAGTTCTTC. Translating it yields CASSSGGGSYNEQFF.

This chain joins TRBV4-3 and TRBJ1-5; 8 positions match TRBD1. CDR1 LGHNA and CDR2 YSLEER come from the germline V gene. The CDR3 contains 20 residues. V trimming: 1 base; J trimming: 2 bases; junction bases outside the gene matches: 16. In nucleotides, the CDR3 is TGCGCCAGCAGCCAAGTCTTAGGGACAGGCTTCGAAGACGGCAATCAGCCCCAGCATTTT. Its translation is CASSQVLGTGFEDGNQPQHF.

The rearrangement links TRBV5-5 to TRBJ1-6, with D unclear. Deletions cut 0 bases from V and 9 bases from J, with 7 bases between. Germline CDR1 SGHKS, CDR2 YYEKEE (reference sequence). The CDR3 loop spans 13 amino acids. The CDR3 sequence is CASSLEAASPLHF. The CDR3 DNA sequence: TGTGCCAGCAGCTTGGAGGCAGCTTCACCCCTCCACTTT.

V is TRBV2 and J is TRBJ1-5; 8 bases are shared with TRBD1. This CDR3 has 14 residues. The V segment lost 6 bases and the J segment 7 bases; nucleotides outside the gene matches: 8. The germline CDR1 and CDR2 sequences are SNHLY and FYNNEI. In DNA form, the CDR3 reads TGTGCCAGCAGCGCAGGGGGCGCGGGGCAGCCCCAGCATTTT. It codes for CASSAGGAGQPQHF.

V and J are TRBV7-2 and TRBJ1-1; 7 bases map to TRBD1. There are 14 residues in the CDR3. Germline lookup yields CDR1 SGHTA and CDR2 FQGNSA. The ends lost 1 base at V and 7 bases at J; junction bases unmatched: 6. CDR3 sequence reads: CASSLDRGKDEAFF. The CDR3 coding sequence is TGTGCCAGCAGCTTAGACAGGGGAAAGGATGAAGCTTTCTTT.

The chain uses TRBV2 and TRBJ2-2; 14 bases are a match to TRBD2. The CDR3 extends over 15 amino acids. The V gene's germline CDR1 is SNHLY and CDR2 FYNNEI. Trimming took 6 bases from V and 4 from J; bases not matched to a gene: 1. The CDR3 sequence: CASRGLAGGTGELFF. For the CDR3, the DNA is TGTGCCAGCAGAGGACTAGCGGGAGGCACCGGGGAGCTGTTTTTT.

CDR3 in DNA: TGTGCCAGCAGCTTAGTGGTAGCGCAATACGAGCAGTACTTC. Amino acids: CASSLVVAQYEQYF. The rearrangement joins TRBV7-2 to TRBJ2-7; D is perhaps TRBD2 (5 bases). Germline V gene sequence: CDR1 SGHTA, CDR2 FQGNSA. The V and J ends lost 1 base and 4 bases respectively, with 11 bases between them. This CDR3 is built from 14 residues.

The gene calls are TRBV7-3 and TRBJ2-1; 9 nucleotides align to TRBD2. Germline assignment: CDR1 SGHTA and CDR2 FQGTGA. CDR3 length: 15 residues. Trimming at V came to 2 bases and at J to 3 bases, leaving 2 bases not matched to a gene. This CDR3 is CASSLASGDYNEQFF. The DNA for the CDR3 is TGTGCCAGCAGCTTAGCTAGCGGGGACTACAATGAGCAGTTCTTC. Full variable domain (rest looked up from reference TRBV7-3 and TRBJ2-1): GAGVSQTPSNKVTEKGKYVELRCDPISGHTALYWYRQSLGQGPEFLIYFQGTGAADDSGLPNDRFFAVRPEGSVSTLKIQRTERGDSAVYLCASSLASGDYNEQFFGPGTRLTVL.

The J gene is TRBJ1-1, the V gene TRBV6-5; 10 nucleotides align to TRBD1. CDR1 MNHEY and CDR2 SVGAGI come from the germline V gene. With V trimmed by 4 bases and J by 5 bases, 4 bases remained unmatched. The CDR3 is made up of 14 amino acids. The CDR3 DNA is TGTGCCAGCAGTTGGGGACAGGGGTTAACTGAAGCTTTCTTT. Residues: CASSWGQGLTEAFF.

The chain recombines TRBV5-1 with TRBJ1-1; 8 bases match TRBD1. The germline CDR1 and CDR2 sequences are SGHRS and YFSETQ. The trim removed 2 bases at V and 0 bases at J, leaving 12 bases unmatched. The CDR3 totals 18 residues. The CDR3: CASSFMDRASGMNTEAFF. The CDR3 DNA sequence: TGCGCCAGCAGCTTCATGGACAGGGCATCTGGGATGAACACTGAAGCTTTCTTT.

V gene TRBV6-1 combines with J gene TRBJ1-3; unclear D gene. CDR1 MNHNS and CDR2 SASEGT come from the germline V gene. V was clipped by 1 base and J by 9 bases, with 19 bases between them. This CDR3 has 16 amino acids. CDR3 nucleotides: TGTGCCAGCAGTGAAGGTTCCCGGCTCTTCTCTAGCACCATATATTTT. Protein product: CASSEGSRLFSSTIYF.

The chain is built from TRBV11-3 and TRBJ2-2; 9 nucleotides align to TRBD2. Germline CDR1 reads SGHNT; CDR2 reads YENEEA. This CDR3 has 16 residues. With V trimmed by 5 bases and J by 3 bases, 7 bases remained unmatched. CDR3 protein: CASSGSGRGDTGELFF. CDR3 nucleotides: TGTGCCAGCAGCGGTAGCGGGAGAGGTGACACCGGGGAGCTGTTTTTT.

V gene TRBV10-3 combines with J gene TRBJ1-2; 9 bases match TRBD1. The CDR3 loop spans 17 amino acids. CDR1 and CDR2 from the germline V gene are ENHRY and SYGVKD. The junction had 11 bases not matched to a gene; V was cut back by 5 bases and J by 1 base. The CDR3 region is CAISSHTGQGNNYGYTF. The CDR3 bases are TGTGCCATCAGTTCCCACACCGGACAGGGGAATAACTATGGCTACACCTTC.

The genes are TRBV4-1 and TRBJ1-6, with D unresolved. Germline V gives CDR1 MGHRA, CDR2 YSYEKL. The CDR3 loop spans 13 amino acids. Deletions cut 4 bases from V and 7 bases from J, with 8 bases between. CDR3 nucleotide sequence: TGCGCCAGCAGCCGCGACCAGAATTCACCCCTCCACTTT. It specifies CASSRDQNSPLHF.

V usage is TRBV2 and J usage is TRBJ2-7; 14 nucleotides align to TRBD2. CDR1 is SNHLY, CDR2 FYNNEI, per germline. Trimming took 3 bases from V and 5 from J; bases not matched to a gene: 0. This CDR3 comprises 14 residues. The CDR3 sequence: CASSEGLAGDEQYF. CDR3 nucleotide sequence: TGTGCCAGCAGTGAGGGACTAGCGGGAGACGAGCAGTACTTC.

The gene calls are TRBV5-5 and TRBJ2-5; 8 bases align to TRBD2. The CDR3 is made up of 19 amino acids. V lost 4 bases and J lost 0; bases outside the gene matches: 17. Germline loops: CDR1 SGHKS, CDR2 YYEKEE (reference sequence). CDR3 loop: CASSPGRGVKGPNQETQYF. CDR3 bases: TGTGCCAGCAGCCCAGGGCGGGGGGTGAAGGGTCCAAACCAAGAGACCCAGTACTTC.

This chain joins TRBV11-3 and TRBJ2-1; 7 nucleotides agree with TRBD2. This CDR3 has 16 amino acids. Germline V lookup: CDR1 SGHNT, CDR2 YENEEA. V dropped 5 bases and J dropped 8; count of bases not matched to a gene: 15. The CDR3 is CASSITSVDSIDEQFF. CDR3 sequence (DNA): TGTGCCAGCAGCATAACTAGCGTCGACAGCATCGATGAGCAGTTCTTC.

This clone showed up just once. The CDR3 DNA reads TGTGCCAGCAGTTCTAGGGGGCGACAAGAGACCCAGTACTTC. It translates to CASSSRGRQETQYF. The chain carries TRBV6-5 and TRBJ2-5, with TRBD1 matching over 7 bases. Germline lookup yields CDR1 MNHEY and CDR2 SVGAGI. The CDR3 consists of 14 residues. V lost 4 bases and J lost 2; bases outside the gene matches: 4.

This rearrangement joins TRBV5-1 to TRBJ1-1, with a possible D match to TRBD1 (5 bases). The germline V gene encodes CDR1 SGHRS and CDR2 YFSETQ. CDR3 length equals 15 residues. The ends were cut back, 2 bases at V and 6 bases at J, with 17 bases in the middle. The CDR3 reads CASSLWGWAGPEAFF. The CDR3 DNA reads TGCGCCAGCAGCTTATGGGGGTGGGCAGGCCCTGAAGCTTTCTTT.

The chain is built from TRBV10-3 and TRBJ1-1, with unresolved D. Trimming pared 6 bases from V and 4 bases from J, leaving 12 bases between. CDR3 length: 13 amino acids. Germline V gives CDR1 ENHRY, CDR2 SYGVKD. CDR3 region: CAIREQAGTEAFF. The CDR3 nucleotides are TGTGCCATCAGGGAACAAGCGGGCACTGAAGCTTTCTTT.

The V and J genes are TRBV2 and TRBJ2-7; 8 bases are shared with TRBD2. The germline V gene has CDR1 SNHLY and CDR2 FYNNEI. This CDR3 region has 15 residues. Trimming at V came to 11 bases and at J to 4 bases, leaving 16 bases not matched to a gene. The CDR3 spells CASTGGQGSRYEQYF. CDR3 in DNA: TGTGCCTCCACGGGAGGGCAGGGGTCGAGATACGAGCAGTACTTC.